A single sample gave rise to the 5 T cell receptor beta chains below, sequenced in a study of CD8+ T cells in alopecia areata. Isolated RNA was reverse transcribed into cDNA used as the sequencing template. TCRdb's table, derived via immunoSEQ multiplex PCR, lists solely in-frame clones and lacks some. Found here are roughly 200,000 clones, just over 55% of them singletons; the top ten hold nearly 5%. Sequences were obtained from CD8+ T cells sorted from blood. The receptors here all came from a human donor in good health.

V and J are TRBV29-1 and TRBJ2-2; D gene ambiguous. Germline V lookup: CDR1 SQVTM, CDR2 ANQGSEA. The V end lost 4 bases, the J end lost 5 bases, and 11 bases lay between the germline ends. CDR3 length: 13 amino acids. The CDR3 sequence: CSVVGQVTGELFF. The CDR3 DNA follows: TGCAGCGTTGTCGGGCAGGTGACCGGGGAGCTGTTTTTT.

Turning to this clone: Other DNA variants within this sample encode the same CDR3. This chain links TRBV7-9 with TRBJ2-7; D gene unclear. V lost 5 bases to trimming and J lost 4 bases, with 9 bases between them. Germline assignment: CDR1 SEHNR and CDR2 FQNEAQ (reference sequence). The CDR3 has 12 amino acids. The CDR3 spells CASSKTGYEQYF. For the CDR3, the DNA is TGTGCCAGCAGCAAAACCGGGTACGAGCAGTACTTC.

The gene calls are TRBV5-1 and TRBJ2-7, with a tentative D call TRBD1 (5 bases). Germline CDR1 reads SGHRS; CDR2 reads YFSETQ. V gave up 0 bases and J gave up 5 bases, with 12 bases separating them. This CDR3 comprises 14 residues. The CDR3 sequence: CASSLGQHEDEQYF. In nucleotides, the CDR3 is TGCGCCAGCAGCTTGGGACAGCATGAGGACGAGCAGTACTTC.

The V gene is TRBV23-1, the J gene TRBJ1-2; TRBD1 matches at 8 bases. TRBV23-1 is assigned to the ORF class and has an uncertain function. Trimming cost V 4 bases and J 10 bases; bases outside gene matches: 14. This CDR3 has 15 residues. CDR3 DNA: TGCGCCAGCAGTCGTACCCCGAGGACAGGGAGCGACTACACCTTC. The encoded protein is CASSRTPRTGSDYTF.

The chain links TRBV30 to TRBJ1-1; D is perhaps TRBD1 (5 bases). The CDR3 consists of 12 residues. Germline V gives CDR1 GTSNPN, CDR2 SVGIG (reference sequence). Trimming pared 0 bases from V and 11 bases from J, leaving 13 bases between. Written as DNA, the CDR3 is TGTGCCTGGAGTGTACCGGACAACCAGGCTTTCTTT. As protein: CAWSVPDNQAFF.